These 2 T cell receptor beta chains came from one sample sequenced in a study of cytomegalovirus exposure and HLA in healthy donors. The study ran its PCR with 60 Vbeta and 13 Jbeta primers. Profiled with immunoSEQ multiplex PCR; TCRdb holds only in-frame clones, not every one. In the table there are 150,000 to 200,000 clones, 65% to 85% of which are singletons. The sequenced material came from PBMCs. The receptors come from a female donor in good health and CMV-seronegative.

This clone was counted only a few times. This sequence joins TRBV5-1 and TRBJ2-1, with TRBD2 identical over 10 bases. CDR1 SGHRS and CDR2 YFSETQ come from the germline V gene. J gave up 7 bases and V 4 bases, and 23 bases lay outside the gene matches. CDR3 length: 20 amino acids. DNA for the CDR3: TGCGCCAGCAGCGAGGTCCTCAGGGGCAGGGCTAGCGGGAGTATGAATGAGCAGTTCTTC. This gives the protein CASSEVLRGRASGSMNEQFF. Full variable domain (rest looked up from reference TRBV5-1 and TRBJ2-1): KAGVTQTPRYLIKTRGQQVTLSCSPISGHRSVSWYQQTPGQGLQFLFEYFSETQRNKGNFPGRFSGRQFSNSRSEMNVSTLELGDSALYLCASSEVLRGRASGSMNEQFFGPGTRLTVL.

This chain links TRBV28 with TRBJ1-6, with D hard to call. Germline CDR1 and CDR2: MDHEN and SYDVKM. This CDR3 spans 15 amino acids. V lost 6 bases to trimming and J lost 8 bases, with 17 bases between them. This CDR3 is CASSLTPPGDSPLHF. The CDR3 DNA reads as TGTGCCAGCAGCCTAACCCCCCCCGGAGATTCACCCCTCCACTTT. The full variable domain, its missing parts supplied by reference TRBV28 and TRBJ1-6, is DVKVTQSSRYLVKRTGEKVFLECVQDMDHENMFWYRQDPGLGLRLIYFSYDVKMKEKGDIPEGYSVSREKKERFSLILESASTNQTSMYLCASSLTPPGDSPLHFGNGTRLTVT.